A single sample is the source of the 18 T cell receptor beta chains below, sequenced in a study of blood T cells in healthy people across ages. The authors ran a second PCR of 7 to 11 cycles using a sample-barcoded 5' primer and a J-beta primer mix. TCRdb reprocessed the 5' RACE reads with MiXCR, giving one entry per CDR3 protein. The table records roughly 1.6 million distinct CDR3 sequences, about 31% of them present only once. Input material: blood. These receptors originate from a woman aged 25 to 45 in good health.

The chain joins TRBV6-1 to TRBJ1-2; D uncertain. This CDR3 has 13 residues. Germline V CDR1 and CDR2: MNHNS, SASEGT. V shed 2 bases and J shed 6 bases, with 10 bases lying between them. CDR3 protein: CASSEWSPDGYTF. CDR3 DNA sequence: TGTGCCAGCAGTGAATGGTCCCCAGATGGCTACACCTTC.

The chain employs TRBV4-1 and TRBJ2-7, with 10 nucleotides matching TRBD1. CDR1 and CDR2 (germline): MGHRA, YSYEKL. The V segment lost 0 bases and the J segment 5 bases; nucleotides outside the gene matches: 4. The CDR3 has 15 residues. The CDR3 DNA is TGCGCCAGCAGCCAAGATGGGACAGGGGATAACGAGCAGTACTTC. It encodes CASSQDGTGDNEQYF.

A note on this clonotype: A much larger clonotype is one base distant, so this may be a read error. The chain combines TRBV7-9 with TRBJ2-7; 7 bases fit TRBD1. CDR1 is SEHNR, CDR2 FQNEAQ, per germline (reference sequence). The CDR3 is 14 amino acids. The CDR3 is CASSLEGATYERYF. The CDR3 DNA is TGTGCCAGCAGCTTAGAGGGGGCCACCTACGAGCGGTACTTC.

This clonotype showed up just a few times. This sequence joins TRBV29-1 and TRBJ2-3; TRBD2 matches 13 bases. Germline CDR1 and CDR2: SQVTM and ANQGSEA. There are 15 residues in the CDR3. V shed 7 bases and J 1 base; nucleotides not matched to a gene: 5. The CDR3 spells CSGGTSGKGTDTQYF. The CDR3 nucleotides are TGCAGCGGGGGGACTAGCGGGAAGGGCACAGATACGCAGTATTTT.

The CDR3 nucleotides read TGTGCCAGCAGTTCCAGGATCAGGGGAGGTGGCTACACCTTC. Protein product: CASSSRIRGGGYTF. The J gene is TRBJ1-2, the V gene TRBV27; perhaps TRBD1 as D (6 bases). The germline V and J ends were trimmed by 4 bases and 7 bases, with 16 bases remaining between them. The CDR3 is 14 amino acids. CDR1 and CDR2 from the germline V gene are MNHEY and SMNVEV (reference sequence).

This clonotype was detected a few times. The chain employs TRBV5-8 and TRBJ1-2; TRBD1 agrees at 9 bases. This CDR3 is 17 amino acids long. V shed 4 bases, J shed 5 bases, and the junction held 15 bases outside the gene matches. The germline gives CDR1 SGHTS, CDR2 YDEGEE. This chain's CDR3 is CASSRKGRDRDGYGYTF. CDR3 in DNA: TGTGCCAGCAGCCGGAAAGGTCGGGACAGGGATGGGTATGGCTACACCTTC.

The table lists this clonotype with a few counts. The genes are TRBV4-1 and TRBJ2-6; D gene uncertain. Germline values: CDR1 MGHRA, CDR2 YSYEKL. The V end lost 7 bases, the J end lost 0 bases, and 7 bases lay between the germline ends. This CDR3 has 14 amino acids. The CDR3: CASKGFSGANVLTF. The CDR3 region has the DNA TGCGCCAGCAAGGGCTTCTCTGGGGCCAACGTCCTGACTTTC.

This clonotype was seen at least ten times. V usage is TRBV27 and J usage is TRBJ2-5; a weak D match, TRBD1 (6 bases). CDR1 is MNHEY and CDR2 is SMNVEV in the germline V gene (reference sequence). The CDR3 runs 15 residues. V shed 2 bases and J shed 0 bases, with 10 bases lying between them. The CDR3 DNA reads TGTGCCAGCAGTTTAGACAGGAACTACCAAGAGACCCAGTACTTC. Amino acids: CASSLDRNYQETQYF.

The chain combines TRBV28 with TRBJ2-3, with a weak D call TRBD2 (6 bases). V lost 6 bases and J 1 base, leaving 17 bases between the germline ends. The CDR3 loop spans 16 amino acids. Germline loops: CDR1 MDHEN, CDR2 SYDVKM. The CDR3 is CASSYSRGTGTDTQYF. CDR3 DNA: TGTGCCAGCAGCTATTCCCGGGGGACTGGCACAGATACGCAGTATTTT.

The V call is TRBV20-1, the J call TRBJ1-2, with D perhaps TRBD1 (6 bases). Germline-derived CDR1 and CDR2 are DFQATT and SNEGSKA (reference sequence). The CDR3 extends over 13 amino acids. Trimming left V 6 bases short and J 4 bases short, with 15 bases between. CDR3 DNA: TGCAGTGCCTCGGACAGCTGGAGCTATGGCTACACCTTC. Amino acid sequence: CSASDSWSYGYTF.

This chain joins TRBV7-3 and TRBJ2-7, with 8 bases identical to TRBD1. The length of the CDR3 is 14 residues. The junction had 8 bases not matched to a gene; V was cut back by 4 bases and J by 6 bases. Germline V gene lookup returns CDR1 SGHTA and CDR2 FQGTGA. CDR3 in DNA: TGTGCCAGCAGCTCGGACAGGGTGGGCGGCGAGCAGTACTTC. Its protein product is CASSSDRVGGEQYF.

This clonotype was counted a few times. This sequence joins TRBV20-1 and TRBJ2-3, with D unclear. Germline V CDR1 and CDR2: DFQATT, SNEGSKA (reference sequence). The CDR3 extends over 13 amino acids. V lost 3 bases to trimming and J lost 6 bases, with 13 bases between them. This CDR3 is CSASHTPADTQYF. Here the CDR3 DNA reads TGCAGTGCTAGTCACACGCCCGCGGATACGCAGTATTTT.

V and J are TRBV7-9 and TRBJ2-3; D unresolved. CDR1 SEHNR and CDR2 FQNEAQ come from the germline V gene (reference sequence). V was trimmed by 5 bases and J by 0 bases, leaving 18 bases between them. CDR3 length equals 17 residues. In DNA, the CDR3 is TGTGCCAGCAGCCGAAGTCATTTAAGTACTAGCACAGATACGCAGTATTTT. The encoded protein is CASSRSHLSTSTDTQYF.

The CDR3 DNA follows: TGTGCCAGCAGCAACGGAGGATACAATGAGCAGTTCTTC. Translating gives CASSNGGYNEQFF. This chain uses TRBV14 with TRBJ2-1; D possibly corresponds to TRBD2 (5 bases). Trimming removed 5 bases at V and 4 bases at J, with 9 bases between. There are 13 residues in the CDR3. In germline, CDR1 is SGHDN, CDR2 FVKESK.

The table lists this clonotype with a few counts. The CDR3 bases are TGCGCCAGCTGCCCCGAGAGTTTGGGTCAGCCCCAGCATTTT. This gives the protein CASCPESLGQPQHF. This sequence joins TRBV10-2 and TRBJ1-5; D remains unclear. The CDR3 length is 14 residues. Per germline, CDR1 WSHSY and CDR2 SAAADI. V lost 8 bases and J lost 6, with 17 bases in between.

The chain links TRBV12-3 or TRBV12-4 to TRBJ1-2; tentatively, D is TRBD1 (5 bases). Trimming stripped 6 bases from V and 8 bases from J, with 10 bases between. The CDR3 has 11 residues. CDR3 DNA: TGTGCCAGCAGGGGGGATGGGGGCTACACCTTC. This translates into CASRGDGGYTF.

This clonotype was observed a few times. For the CDR3, the DNA is TGCAGCGTTGTTCCGGGCCGGGGGGAGACCCAGTACTTC. Translation: CSVVPGRGETQYF. This chain uses TRBV29-1 with TRBJ2-5; a weak D match, TRBD2 (6 bases). V lost 4 bases and J lost 5, with 14 bases in between. Germline CDR1 and CDR2: SQVTM and ANQGSEA. The CDR3 spans 13 residues.

This sequence joins TRBV29-1 and TRBJ1-4, with 9 bases matching TRBD1. CDR1 and CDR2 (germline): SQVTM, ANQGSEA. The junction had 3 bases not matched to a gene; V was cut back by 7 bases and J by 3 bases. The CDR3 length is 13 residues. This chain's CDR3 is CSEDRGANEKLFF. CDR3 sequence (DNA): TGCAGCGAAGACAGGGGGGCTAATGAAAAACTGTTTTTT.